These T cell receptor beta chains were read from a single sample in a study of CD8+ T cells in alopecia areata. Method: immunoSEQ multiplex PCR; TCRdb's copy keeps in-frame clones and lacks some. The top ten hold more than 12% of the sample, which has 150,000 or so clones, around 86% seen once. Sequencing was performed on CD8+ T cells sorted from blood, taken at week 0. The receptors come from a human donor with alopecia areata. CDR3s include the opening cysteine and the closing phenylalanine or tryptophan. D genes are given only for firm matches. For some rows the clone size is stated as once, few or many, or as a class when expanded; others skip it.

TRBJ2-5 TRBD1 NA TRBV28 CASSPRGQGETQYF TGTGCCAGCAGTCCCAGGGGGCAGGGTGAGACCCAGTACTTC
TRBJ2-7 TRBD1 NA TRBV7-9 CASSEATGVGEQYF TGTGCCAGCAGCGAAGCCACAGGGGTCGGCGAGCAGTACTTC
TRBJ2-7 TRBD1 NA TRBV5-1 CASSSSDRVYEQYF TGCGCCAGCAGCTCATCCGACAGGGTCTACGAGCAGTACTTC
TRBJ2-1 TRBD1 NA TRBV19 CASTETGGYNEQFF TGTGCCAGTACAGAGACAGGGGGTTACAATGAGCAGTTCTTC
TRBJ2-7 TRBD2 NA TRBV4-1 CASSQDTGRYEQYF TGCGCCAGCAGCCAAGACACCGGGAGGTACGAGCAGTACTTC
TRBJ1-6 NA NA TRBV7-9 CASSSDRESYNSPLHF TGTGCCAGCAGCTCAGACCGGGAGTCCTATAATTCACCCCTCCACTTT
TRBJ2-7 NA few TRBV29-1 CSGTTGTGAYEQYF TGCAGCGGAACCACGGGTACGGGGGCCTACGAGCAGTACTTC
TRBJ1-2 NA NA TRBV5-1 CASSFRERDGYTF TGCGCCAGCAGCTTCAGGGAGCGGGATGGCTACACCTTC
TRBJ2-2 NA NA TRBV27 CASSLLRDGGTGELFF TGTGCCAGCAGTTTACTTAGGGACGGGGGCACCGGGGAGCTGTTTTTT
TRBJ2-7 TRBD1 NA TRBV27 CASSHPRTGGVSEQYF TGTGCCAGCAGCCACCCTCGGACAGGGGGCGTCAGCGAGCAGTACTTC
TRBJ2-7 NA few TRBV29-1 CSVERTDYEQYF TGCAGCGTTGAAAGGACGGATTACGAGCAGTACTTC
TRBJ1-3 NA NA TRBV6-1 CASSDRAQYTIYF TGTGCCAGCAGTGACCGTGCTCAGTACACCATATATTTT
TRBJ1-2 TRBD1 NA TRBV13 CASSFYETGDYGYTF TGTGCCAGCAGCTTCTATGAGACAGGGGACTATGGCTACACCTTC
TRBJ2-2 TRBD2 NA TRBV7-3 CASSSGLAGGLGELFF TGTGCCAGCAGCTCGGGACTAGCGGGAGGATTAGGGGAGCTGTTTTTT
TRBJ1-1 NA NA TRBV5-4 CASSLGPGFPEAFF TGTGCCAGCAGCTTAGGACCAGGGTTCCCTGAAGCTTTCTTT
TRBJ2-1 NA NA TRBV19 CASSIDQYNEQFF TGTGCCAGTAGTATAGATCAGTACAATGAGCAGTTCTTC
TRBJ1-5 TRBD1 NA TRBV6-5 CASSSRDRNQPQHF TGTGCCAGCAGTTCCCGGGACAGAAATCAGCCCCAGCATTTT
TRBJ1-3 NA NA TRBV29-1 CSVEAGGGNTIYF TGCAGCGTTGAAGCTGGTGGTGGAAACACCATATATTTT
TRBJ1-2 NA NA TRBV25-1 CASRKGGDGYTF TGTGCCAGCAGGAAGGGAGGTGATGGCTACACCTTC
TRBJ2-3 TRBD1 NA TRBV19 CASSPNRDSTDPTDTQYF TGTGCCAGTAGCCCAAACCGGGACAGCACCGACCCAACAGATACGCAGTATTTT
TRBJ2-7 TRBD1 NA TRBV6-5 CASSYSRQGTGYEQYF TGTGCCAGCAGTTACTCGAGACAGGGGACGGGTTACGAGCAGTACTTC
TRBJ1-4 TRBD1 once TRBV5-6 CASSPEGQGDEKLFF TGTGCCAGCAGCCCAGAGGGACAGGGGGATGAAAAACTGTTTTTT
TRBJ1-4 NA NA TRBV28 CASSPPRGKLFF TGTGCCAGCAGTCCCCCACGGGGGAAACTGTTTTTT
TRBJ2-7 NA NA TRBV4-2 CASSQDLGEAYEQYF TGTGCCAGCAGCCAAGATTTGGGCGAGGCCTACGAGCAGTACTTC
TRBJ2-5 NA NA TRBV29-1 CSVGERDAQYF TGCAGCGTTGGGGAAAGGGACGCCCAGTACTTC
TRBJ2-7 NA NA TRBV19 CASSIGTRLAEQYF TGTGCCAGTAGTATAGGCACACGTCTAGCCGAGCAGTACTTC
TRBJ2-7 NA once TRBV18 CASSRPSGGYEQYF TGTGCCAGCTCACGTCCTAGTGGGGGATACGAGCAGTACTTC
TRBJ2-7 NA NA TRBV19 CASSNRLDGEQYF TGTGCCAGTAGTAACAGGCTAGATGGCGAGCAGTACTTC
TRBJ1-1 NA NA TRBV30 CAWGPGTIREAFF TGTGCCTGGGGGCCCGGGACTATCCGTGAAGCTTTCTTT
TRBJ2-7 NA NA TRBV10-1 CASSDRGDEQYF TGCGCCAGCAGTGACAGGGGGGACGAGCAGTACTTC
TRBJ2-1 NA NA TRBV6-5 CASSYRELEFF TGTGCCAGCAGTTACAGGGAGCTGGAGTTCTTC
TRBJ2-7 NA NA TRBV5-4 CASSLGSSYEQYF TGTGCCAGCAGCTTGGGCAGCTCCTACGAGCAGTACTTC
TRBJ1-2 NA NA TRBV30 CAWTYWDTKQANYGYTF TGTGCCTGGACGTACTGGGACACCAAACAAGCTAACTATGGCTACACCTTC
TRBJ2-7 TRBD2 NA TRBV30 CAWSWTGGYYEQYF TGTGCCTGGTCTTGGACCGGGGGGTACTACGAGCAGTACTTC
TRBJ2-3 NA NA TRBV7-8 CASSLILEGELTDTQYF TGTGCCAGCAGCCTCATTTTGGAGGGGGAGCTTACAGATACGCAGTATTTT
TRBJ1-2 TRBD1 NA TRBV27 CASSTTGTGVDGYTF TGTGCCAGCAGTACAACCGGGACAGGGGTTGATGGCTACACCTTC
TRBJ2-7 TRBD2 NA TRBV14 CASSGPGGAFIEQYF TGTGCCAGCAGCGGACCGGGGGGGGCCTTTATCGAGCAGTACTTC
TRBJ1-1 NA NA TRBV19 CASSIARGLNTEAFF TGTGCCAGTAGTATCGCCCGGGGATTGAACACTGAAGCTTTCTTT
TRBJ1-2 TRBD1 NA TRBV11-1 CASSFGQGAYGYTF TGTGCCAGCAGCTTCGGACAGGGGGCTTATGGCTACACCTTC
TRBJ2-7 NA NA TRBV7-6 CASSPAGRHEQYF TGTGCCAGCAGCCCAGCGGGCAGGCACGAGCAGTACTTC
TRBJ2-2 NA NA TRBV29-1 CSVDSGQGRTGELFF NA
TRBJ2-1 NA NA TRBV10-3 CAISGSGEQFF TGTGCCATCAGTGGGTCCGGGGAGCAGTTCTTC
TRBJ2-7 NA NA TRBV4-1 CASSQVAGDYEQYF TGCGCCAGCAGCCAAGTCGCAGGGGACTACGAGCAGTACTTC
TRBJ1-1 NA NA TRBV5-4 CASSLAGLMNTEAFF TGTGCCAGCAGCTTGGCAGGGTTGATGAACACTGAAGCTTTCTTT
TRBJ2-5 NA once TRBV9 CASSVGGAGQETQYF TGTGCCAGCAGCGTAGGAGGGGCCGGCCAAGAGACCCAGTACTTC
TRBJ1-1 NA NA TRBV6-5 CASSYSNTNTEAFF TGTGCCAGCAGTTACTCGAACACGAACACTGAAGCTTTCTTT
TRBJ1-2 NA NA TRBV9 CASNDRTYGYTF TGTGCCAGCAACGACCGGACGTATGGCTACACCTTC
TRBJ2-1 TRBD1 NA TRBV29-1 CSVEGTGADNEQFF TGCAGCGTTGAAGGGACAGGGGCCGACAATGAGCAGTTCTTC
TRBJ1-1 NA NA TRBV7-8 CASSSAGQDTEAFF TGTGCCAGCAGCTCCGCAGGCCAGGACACTGAAGCTTTCTTT
TRBJ2-2 TRBD1 NA TRBV6-4 CASSDSDRGWDGELFF TGTGCCAGCAGTGACTCCGACAGGGGATGGGACGGGGAGCTGTTTTTT
TRBJ2-5 TRBD1 few TRBV5-4 CASSPEGQGGGQYF TGTGCCAGCAGCCCGGAGGGACAGGGTGGGGGCCAGTACTTC
TRBJ2-1 NA few TRBV19 CASSIRGLVSYNEQFF TGTGCCAGTAGTATAAGGGGCTTGGTCTCCTACAATGAGCAGTTCTTC
TRBJ2-7 TRBD2 NA TRBV5-1 CASSLAGGGTYEQYF TGCGCCAGCAGCTTGGCTGGCGGGGGAACCTACGAGCAGTACTTC
TRBJ1-1 NA NA TRBV5-4 CASSVTGEAFF TGTGCCAGCAGCGTAACCGGTGAAGCTTTCTTT
TRBJ2-6 NA NA TRBV29-1 CSVEDRPGPLSGANVLTF TGCAGCGTTGAAGATCGCCCGGGACCACTCTCTGGGGCCAACGTCCTGACTTTC
TRBJ2-7 NA NA TRBV5-1 CASSLGSSATYEQYF TGCGCCAGCAGCTTGGGTTCTAGCGCTACCTACGAGCAGTACTTC
TRBJ2-2 NA NA TRBV7-3 CASSSVTGELFF TGTGCCAGCAGCTCTGTCACCGGGGAGCTGTTTTTT
TRBJ2-5 NA NA TRBV7-9 CASSLGHYNQETQYF TGTGCCAGCAGCTTAGGGCACTACAACCAAGAGACCCAGTACTTC
TRBJ2-1 TRBD2 once TRBV29-1 CSVELAGLPNEQFF TGCAGCGTCGAACTAGCGGGCCTCCCCAATGAGCAGTTCTTC
TRBJ2-1 TRBD1 NA TRBV29-1 CNAGTGDGEQFF TGCAACGCCGGGACAGGGGATGGTGAGCAGTTCTTC